Below, 9 T cell receptor beta chains from the same sample are listed, as sequenced in a study of T cells in Graves' hyperthyroidism and ophthalmopathy. Template material for amplifying TCR beta CDR3 regions consisted of RNA transcripts. The TCR CDR3 first-round RT-PCR relied on the HTBI primer set. TCRdb re-called the multiplex PCR reads through MiXCR, storing one row per CDR3 protein. The data show about 580,000 distinct CDR3 sequences, approximately 15% seen once. The specimen sequenced was blood. The receptors were gathered from a woman aged 25 to 39 with Graves' hyperthyroidism that later progressed to Graves' ophthalmopathy.

In this sample, this clonotype turned up many times. The chain employs TRBV30 and TRBJ1-1, with D perhaps matching TRBD1 (5 bases). From germline, CDR1 is GTSNPN and CDR2 SVGIG (reference sequence). The CDR3 loop spans 13 amino acids. V shed 1 base and J shed 4 bases, with 10 bases lying between them. The CDR3 nucleotides read TGTGCCTGGAGTGGGCTGGGGCCCACTGAAGCTTTCTTT. Translating gives CAWSGLGPTEAFF.

The sample holds many counts of this clonotype. V usage is TRBV4-2 and J usage is TRBJ2-2, with D unclear. In germline, CDR1 is LGHNA, CDR2 YNFKEQ. This CDR3 comprises 10 residues. Trimming took off 5 bases at V and 8 bases at J, with 3 bases between the two ends. Written as DNA, the CDR3 is TGTGCCAGCAGCAAGGGGGAGCTGTTTTTT. Amino acids: CASSKGELFF.

This clonotype was counted many times. The chain combines TRBV28 with TRBJ1-2; 7 bases align to TRBD1. V lost 5 bases, J lost 2 bases, and 11 bases stayed unmatched. This CDR3 spans 16 amino acids. Per germline, CDR1 MDHEN and CDR2 SYDVKM. DNA for the CDR3: TGTGCCAGCAGTACCTCTTGGACAGGACCGAACTATGGCTACACCTTC. It specifies CASSTSWTGPNYGYTF.

The V and J genes are TRBV5-4 and TRBJ2-1; 8 positions agree with TRBD2. V was pared by 5 bases and J by 7 bases, with 17 bases of the junction left unmatched. The CDR3 sequence is 17 residues long. Germline-derived CDR1 and CDR2 are SGHNT and YYREEE (reference sequence). CDR3 protein: CASSPGGSRAPLNEQFF. Here the CDR3 DNA reads TGTGCCAGCAGTCCGGGGGGGAGTAGGGCCCCGCTAAATGAGCAGTTCTTC.

This clonotype was counted at least ten times. The chain links TRBV6-2 or TRBV6-3 to TRBJ1-2, with 8 bases fitting TRBD1. The V gene end was trimmed by 6 bases and the J gene end by 2 bases; junction bases not matched to a gene: 8. Germline-derived CDR1 and CDR2 are MNHEY and SVGEGT. The CDR3 length is 15 residues. The CDR3 loop reads CASRPLDRGNYGYTF. The CDR3 DNA sequence: TGTGCCAGCAGGCCACTTGACAGGGGCAACTATGGCTACACCTTC.

This clonotype was counted at least ten times. The chain has TRBV3-1 and TRBJ2-7; 9 bases fit TRBD1. The junction had 10 bases not matched to a gene; V was cut back by 4 bases and J by 6 bases. Germline CDR1 LGHDT, CDR2 YNNKEL (reference sequence). The CDR3 sequence is 15 residues long. CDR3 nucleotide sequence: TGTGCCAGCAGCCTTCACACAGGGGGCAAAAGCGAGCAGTACTTC. Translating it yields CASSLHTGGKSEQYF.

The sample holds many counts of this clonotype. The chain employs TRBV5-8 and TRBJ2-1; D uncertain. The V and J ends lost 5 bases and 9 bases respectively, with 21 bases between them. The CDR3 spans 15 residues. The germline V gene encodes CDR1 SGHTS and CDR2 YDEGEE. In DNA form, the CDR3 reads TGTGCCAGCAGTTCTCTGCCGACTGAACTTGGTGAGCAGTTCTTC. Translation gives CASSSLPTELGEQFF.

This clonotype was counted a few times. The chain links TRBV6-5 to TRBJ1-3; the D is unclear. The CDR3 has 19 amino acids. Germline V gives CDR1 MNHEY, CDR2 SVGAGI. Trimming removed 0 bases at V and 0 bases at J, with 18 bases between. In DNA, the CDR3 is TGTGCCAGCAGTTACTCCCAGTGGTCCCCAACTAACTCTGGAAACACCATATATTTT. It is translated as CASSYSQWSPTNSGNTIYF.

This clonotype has at least ten counts. The gene calls are TRBV7-9 and TRBJ2-7; 9 positions agree with TRBD1. The CDR3 runs 15 residues. V was pared by 4 bases and J by 4 bases, with 8 bases of the junction left unmatched. Per germline, CDR1 SEHNR and CDR2 FQNEAQ (reference sequence). The CDR3 loop is CASSSAGTGRYEQYF. In DNA, the CDR3 is TGTGCCAGCAGCTCGGCCGGGACAGGGAGGTACGAGCAGTACTTC.